The 20 T cell receptor beta chains presented below share a single source sample, sequenced in a study of cytomegalovirus exposure and HLA in healthy donors. Vbeta (60) and Jbeta (13) primers were used in the PCR. The method was immunoSEQ multiplex PCR; TCRdb's version includes in-frame clones alone and lacks a portion of them. Of some 200,000 clones in the sample, 65% to 90% were seen once. The sample consisted of PBMCs. Receptors were obtained from a man aged 35 to 55 in good health and CMV-seropositive.

Concerning this clone: The same CDR3 also results from other DNA sequences found in this sample. The chain recombines TRBV18 with TRBJ2-5, with D perhaps matching TRBD1 (5 bases). The CDR3 sequence is 15 residues long. The germline V gene has CDR1 KGHSH and CDR2 LQKENI. Trimming cost V 3 bases and J 3 bases, with 14 bases left between them. The CDR3 reads CASSPASDRKETQYF. In DNA, the CDR3 is TGTGCCAGCTCACCCGCCAGTGACAGAAAAGAGACCCAGTACTTC.

This chain joins TRBV6-1 and TRBJ2-7; perhaps TRBD1 as D (6 bases). Between the trimmed V and J ends, which lost 6 bases and 4 bases, there was a span of 7 bases. The CDR3 runs 11 residues. CDR1 is MNHNS, CDR2 SASEGT, per germline. DNA of the CDR3: TGTGCCAGCAGGACAGGTTACGAGCAGTACTTC. This gives the protein CASRTGYEQYF.

The V gene is TRBV9, the J gene TRBJ2-7; TRBD1 agrees at 9 bases. V shed 4 bases, J shed 3 bases, and the junction held 5 bases outside the gene matches. Germline loops: CDR1 SGDLS, CDR2 YYNGEE. This CDR3 has 14 residues. This CDR3 is CASSRTGVGYEQYF. The CDR3 DNA reads as TGTGCCAGCAGCAGGACAGGGGTCGGCTACGAGCAGTACTTC.

The rearrangement links TRBV27 to TRBJ2-7, with 7 bases lining up with TRBD1. The V gene's germline CDR1 is MNHEY and CDR2 SMNVEV (reference sequence). The CDR3 extends over 15 amino acids. V lost 0 bases and J lost 3; bases outside the gene matches: 5. The CDR3 sequence: CASSLSGTANYEQYF. Written as DNA, the CDR3 is TGTGCCAGCAGTTTATCAGGGACAGCGAACTACGAGCAGTACTTC.

CDR3 loop: CASSLTGGFIYEQYF. As DNA, the CDR3 is TGTGCCAGCAGCTTGACAGGGGGATTTATTTACGAGCAGTACTTC. J is TRBJ2-5 and V is TRBV11-3; TRBD1 aligns across 9 bases. With the DNA end fitting TRBJ2-7 better, the J assignment may be wrong. From germline, CDR1 is SGHNT and CDR2 YENEEA. The CDR3 extends over 15 amino acids.

The J gene is TRBJ1-4, the V gene TRBV27, with D possibly being TRBD1 (6 bases). Germline lookup yields CDR1 MNHEY and CDR2 SMNVEV (reference sequence). The V gene lost 0 bases and the J gene lost 3 bases, with 14 bases spanning the gap. This CDR3 has 17 amino acids. The CDR3 protein is CASSLSPPGVANEKLFF. The CDR3 DNA is TGTGCCAGCAGTTTATCGCCCCCAGGGGTTGCTAATGAAAAACTGTTTTTT. Complete variable domain (other parts from reference TRBV27 and TRBJ1-4): EAQVTQNPRYLITVTGKKLTVTCSQNMNHEYMSWYRQDPGLGLRQIYYSMNVEVTDKGDVPEGYKVSRKEKRNFPLILESPSPNQTSLYFCASSLSPPGVANEKLFFGSGTQLSVL.

This clone was detected only a few times. The chain links TRBV7-2 to TRBJ1-2; D unresolved. The CDR3 covers 13 residues. Germline loops: CDR1 SGHTA, CDR2 FQGNSA. V shed 1 base and J shed 4 bases, with 7 bases lying between them. CDR3 sequence (DNA): TGTGCCAGCAGCTTAGGCAGTTTCTATGGCTACACCTTC. The encoded protein is CASSLGSFYGYTF.

The chain links TRBV27 to TRBJ2-7; TRBD1 matches at 9 bases. V lost 6 bases and J lost 2; bases outside the gene matches: 8. The CDR3 length is 15 residues. Germline CDR1 is MNHEY and CDR2 is SMNVEV (reference sequence). CDR3 region: CASRQIQGAPYEQYF. CDR3 nucleotide sequence: TGTGCCAGCAGACAAATACAGGGGGCGCCCTACGAGCAGTACTTC.

The V gene is TRBV10-3, the J gene TRBJ2-2; 11 bases are shared with TRBD2. This CDR3 is built from 15 residues. Trimming removed 6 bases from V and 1 base from J; junction bases left unmatched: 1. The germline V gene has CDR1 ENHRY and CDR2 SYGVKD. CDR3 sequence reads: CAISLAGGNTGELFF. CDR3 bases: TGTGCCATCAGCCTAGCGGGAGGGAACACCGGGGAGCTGTTTTTT.

CDR3 nucleotide sequence: TGCGCCAGCAGCCAGGCGGGAGGGACTAATGAAAAACTGTTTTTT. Translated, it gives CASSQAGGTNEKLFF. V is TRBV4-1 and J is TRBJ1-4; no reliable D call. This CDR3 contains 15 residues. V lost 3 bases to trimming and J lost 2 bases, with 10 bases between them. Germline lookup yields CDR1 MGHRA and CDR2 YSYEKL.

This chain joins TRBV19 and TRBJ1-2, with unresolved D. This CDR3 comprises 15 residues. Trimming shortened V by 3 bases and J by 2 bases, and 13 bases separated the two germline ends. Germline V gene sequence: CDR1 LNHDA, CDR2 SQIVND (reference sequence). As DNA, the CDR3 is TGTGCCAGTAGTATTCGTGGAGTGATCAACTATGGCTACACCTTC. It translates to CASSIRGVINYGYTF.

The CDR3 DNA follows: TGTGCCAGCAGCCCGGGTGGGGCGGGGGGGCTACTTCGCACAGATACGCAGTATTTT. Translating gives CASSPGGAGGLLRTDTQYF. V usage is TRBV4-2 and J usage is TRBJ2-3; 9 nucleotides match TRBD2. The germline CDR1 and CDR2 sequences are LGHNA and YNFKEQ. This CDR3 has 19 residues. V was clipped by 4 bases and J by 1 base; unmatched bases: 15.

The genes are TRBV21-1 and TRBJ1-3; the D call of TRBD1 is as the table states it, not checked on the DNA. TRBV21-1 is marked as a pseudogene. This CDR3 has 16 amino acids. This CDR3 reads CASSKRGRASGNTIYF. CDR3 coding DNA: TGTGCCAGCAGCAAACGCGGCAGGGCAAGTGGAAACACCATATATTTT.

This clone appeared a few times. The V call is TRBV28, the J call TRBJ1-2; 8 nucleotides match TRBD1. Per germline, CDR1 MDHEN and CDR2 SYDVKM. CDR3 length equals 14 residues. The V and J ends lost 2 bases and 6 bases, in that order; junction bases with no gene match: 5. This chain's CDR3 is CASSLGGTGNGYTF. CDR3 DNA: TGTGCCAGCAGTTTAGGTGGGACAGGTAATGGCTACACCTTC.

The chain combines TRBV11-2 with TRBJ2-5; weak D call: TRBD2 (5 bases). Trimming left V 5 bases short and J 1 base short, with 20 bases between. The CDR3 extends over 17 amino acids. In germline, CDR1 is SGHAT, CDR2 FQNNGV. The CDR3 here is CASSQFSWLARQETQYF. CDR3 nucleotide sequence: TGTGCCAGCAGCCAATTCTCTTGGCTAGCCCGCCAAGAGACCCAGTACTTC.

The gene calls are TRBV6-6 and TRBJ1-1; 8 bases are shared with TRBD1. Germline CDR1 and CDR2: MNHNY and SVGAGI (reference sequence). The J segment lost 6 bases and the V segment lost 5 bases, leaving 5 bases of the junction unmatched. The CDR3 loop spans 13 amino acids. The CDR3, as DNA: TGTGCCAGCAGTCCAGGGGGCGCGGCTGAAGCTTTCTTT. Protein sequence: CASSPGGAAEAFF.

V usage is TRBV19 and J usage is TRBJ1-1; D might be TRBD1 (5 bases). Germline values: CDR1 LNHDA, CDR2 SQIVND (reference sequence). The length of the CDR3 is 13 residues. V lost 3 bases and J 4 bases, leaving 9 bases between the germline ends. The CDR3, as DNA: TGTGCCAGTAGTATTTGGGGGGGCACTGAAGCTTTCTTT. Its protein product is CASSIWGGTEAFF.

The CDR3: CASSPTDRGYYEQYF. DNA of the CDR3: TGTGCCAGCAGCCCGACGGACAGGGGATACTACGAGCAGTACTTC. V usage is TRBV5-6 and J usage is TRBJ2-7; 9 bases line up with TRBD1. Germline V gene data show CDR1 as SGHDT and CDR2 as YYEEEE. The CDR3 consists of 15 residues. V trimming: 4 bases; J trimming: 3 bases; junction bases outside the gene matches: 8.

CDR3 nucleotides: TGTGCCAGCAGCGTAGGCAGGGGAGCCCCCTACGAGCAGTACTTC. Protein product: CASSVGRGAPYEQYF. V usage is TRBV11-2 and J usage is TRBJ2-7; perhaps TRBD1 as D (6 bases). The V and J ends lost 5 bases and 2 bases respectively, with 16 bases between them. Germline V gene data show CDR1 as SGHAT and CDR2 as FQNNGV. The CDR3 totals 15 residues.

Only a few counts were recorded for this clone. The rearrangement links TRBV15 to TRBJ2-6, with D possibly TRBD2 on 7 matching bases. The length of the CDR3 is 17 residues. Trimming stripped 4 bases from V and 2 bases from J, with 15 bases between. CDR1 LNHNV and CDR2 YYDKDF come from the germline V gene (reference sequence). The CDR3 DNA sequence: TGTGCCACCAGCACCCAAAGGGGGGGCCCTGGGGCCAACGTCCTGACTTTC. It specifies CATSTQRGGPGANVLTF.